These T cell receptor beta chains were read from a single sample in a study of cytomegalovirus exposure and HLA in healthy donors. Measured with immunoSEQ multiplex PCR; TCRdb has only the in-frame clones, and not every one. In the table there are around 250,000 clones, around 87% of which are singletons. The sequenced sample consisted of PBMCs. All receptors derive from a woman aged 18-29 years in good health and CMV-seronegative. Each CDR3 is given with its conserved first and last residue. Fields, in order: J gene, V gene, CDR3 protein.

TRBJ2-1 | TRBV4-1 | CASSQTGTSGEGRQFF
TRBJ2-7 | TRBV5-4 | CASSLQGPGAYEQYF
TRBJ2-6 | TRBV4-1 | CASKGQGFSVANVLTF
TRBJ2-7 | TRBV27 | CASSLSTRGSEQYF
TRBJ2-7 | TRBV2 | CASTSGGFEQYF
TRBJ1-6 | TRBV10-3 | CAISESRQSSPLHF
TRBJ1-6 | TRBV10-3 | CAISDQGAGDSPLHF
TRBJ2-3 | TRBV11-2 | CASSLDLAGGPDTQYF
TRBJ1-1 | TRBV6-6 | CASSLRQNTEAFF
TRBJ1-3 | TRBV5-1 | CASSPGTGGNTIYF
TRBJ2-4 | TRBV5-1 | CASSLVSAENIQYF
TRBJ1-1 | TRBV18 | CASSLQVNTEAFF
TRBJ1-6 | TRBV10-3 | CAISVYLPGSYNSPLHF
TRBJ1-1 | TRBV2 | CASSEEQGKNTEAFF
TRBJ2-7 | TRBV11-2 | CASSLGSSTSYEQYF
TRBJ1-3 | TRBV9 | CASSVTGTGNTIYF
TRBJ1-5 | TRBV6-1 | CASSELWTGGLAQPQHF
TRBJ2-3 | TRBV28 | CASSETVDTQYF
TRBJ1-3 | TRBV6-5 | CASSKHLYSGNTIYF
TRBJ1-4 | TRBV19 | CASNPGRHYDNEKLFF
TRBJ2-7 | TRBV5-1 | CASSLGTVEQYF
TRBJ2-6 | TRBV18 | CASSKDSLYSGANVLTF
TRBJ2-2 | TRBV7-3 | CASSRPGAGELFF
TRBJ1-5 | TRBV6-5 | CASKAYPSQPQHF
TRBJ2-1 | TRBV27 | CASRPPDRGRGLDEQFF
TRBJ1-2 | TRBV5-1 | CASSDPGQGNYGYTF
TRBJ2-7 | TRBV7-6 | CASSRRANQRGKPYEQYF
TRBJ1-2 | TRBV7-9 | CASSLAPVGANYGYTF
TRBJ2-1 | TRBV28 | CASSLSLRGGTDEQFF
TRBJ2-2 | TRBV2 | CASRSDRAGTGELFF
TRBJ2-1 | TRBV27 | CASSLLAGGSYNEQFF
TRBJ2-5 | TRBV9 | CASSVDWWAGETQYF
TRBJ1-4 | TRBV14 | CASSPGGWGEKLFF
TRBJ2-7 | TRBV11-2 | CASSLGTGETEQYF
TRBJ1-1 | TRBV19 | CASSIPPLNTEAFF
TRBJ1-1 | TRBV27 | CASGRSTGALNTEAFF
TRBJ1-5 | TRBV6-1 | CASIPTGGGGQPQHF
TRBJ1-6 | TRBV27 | CASSSTESSYNSPLHF
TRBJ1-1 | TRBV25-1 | CASSEVGVNTEAFF
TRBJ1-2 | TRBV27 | CASSLQGPYGYTF
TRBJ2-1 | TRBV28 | CASSFELAGGRNEQFF
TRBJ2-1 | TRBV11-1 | CASSTDRGKDEQFF
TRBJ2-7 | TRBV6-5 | CASSYGGGSYEQYF
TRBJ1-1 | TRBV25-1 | CASSEARGGFTEAFF
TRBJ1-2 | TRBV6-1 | CASNSGTGSYGYTF
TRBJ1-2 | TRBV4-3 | CASSQEQNYGYTF
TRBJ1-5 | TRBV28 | CASSPLQGQPQHF
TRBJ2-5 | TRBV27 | CASKGLAGGQETQYF
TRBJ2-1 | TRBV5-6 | CASSLTGLNEQFF
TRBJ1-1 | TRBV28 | CASKTELMNTEAFF
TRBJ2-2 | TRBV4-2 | CASSPGWLRGDTGELFF
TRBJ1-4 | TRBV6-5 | CASSYTSGLSNEKLFF
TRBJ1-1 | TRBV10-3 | CAISPLPQGKGPEAFF
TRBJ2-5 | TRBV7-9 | CASSSLRGGPEETQYF